This T cell receptor (beta chain) was found in a study of CD8+CD57+ T cells in acquired aplastic anemia. TCR beta VDJ combinations and CDR3 sequences were profiled from genomic DNA. TCRdb reprocessed the reads via MiXCR and lists one record per CDR3 protein. The sample includes about 210,000 distinct CDR3 sequences, approximately 60% of them seen just once. V lost 0 bases, J lost 6 bases, and 14 bases lay in between. There are 15 residues in the CDR3. The germline CDR1 and CDR2 sequences are MRHNA and SNTAGT. This clonotype was seen ten or more times. This clonotype originated in a human donor in good health. This sequence joins TRBV6-4 and TRBJ1-1, with D possibly matching TRBD1 (6 bases). Sequenced sample: sorted CD4+, CD8+, or CD8+CD57+ T cells (not recorded which) from PBMCs. CDR3 DNA: TGTGCCAGCAGTGACTCGCCAGGGGTTAGCGCTGAAGCTTTCTTT. This sequence encodes CASSDSPGVSAEAFF.